This T cell receptor beta chain came from a study of type 1 and type 2 diabetes patients. J lost 3 bases, V lost 5 bases, and 12 bases had no gene match. This CDR3 region has 17 residues. Germline CDR1 reads SGHVS; CDR2 reads FNYEAQ. Amplification started from genomic DNA. A primer set of 30 forward and 13 reverse primers amplified the CDR3. MiXCR, applied by TCRdb to the multiplex PCR reads, yields one record per CDR3 protein. The sample has a few hundred thousand distinct CDR3 sequences; 45% to 60% are singletons. This clonotype was sampled from a man aged 18 to 30 with type 2 diabetes. The chain uses TRBV7-6 and TRBJ2-7, with 11 bases matching TRBD2. The sample comprised peripheral blood mononuclear cells (PBMCs). CDR3 DNA sequence: TGTGCCAGCAGCAAAGTCCGACTAGCGGGGAGTCTCTACGAGCAGTACTTC. The encoded protein is CASSKVRLAGSLYEQYF.